This T cell receptor (beta chain) was obtained from a study of vaccination effects on CD4 cells after COVID-19. Points from the study as a whole: Clones induced by infection and by vaccine showed marked clonal contraction late after vaccination.

Repertoires were generated with immunoSEQ multiplex PCR, while TCRdb's copy carries only in-frame clones and drops some. The table includes roughly 56,000 clones, approximately 73% detected once. Trimming left V 9 bases short and J 6 bases short, with 21 bases between. The CDR3 spans 14 residues. In germline, CDR1 is LGHNT, CDR2 FRNRAP. Regarding this clone: Its antigen is still unknown.

Before any sequencing was done, the ViraFEST assay used viral peptide pools to expand antigen-specific CD4+ T cells. Following an approximately 10-day culture, CD4+ T cells were purified. The participants, recipients of two vaccine doses, got either BNT162b2 or mRNA-1273. Around 2.2 million PBMC were seeded per well and grown in the presence of 10 IU/ml IL-2 and about 10 ug/ml peptides. The authors exchanged half the medium for IL-2 medium on days 3 and 7. This specimen was CD4+ T cells from PBMCs cultured with HCoV-229E spike peptides, taken after COVID-19 vaccination. The rearrangement links TRBV12-5 to TRBJ2-7, with D tentatively TRBD1 or TRBD2 (5 bases each). This sequence was found in a human donor who received a COVID-19 vaccine. CDR3 DNA: TGTGCTAGGAGTGACGGGGCAGGCGGCTTCGAGCAGTACGTC. Its translation: CARSDGAGGFEQYV.